The 3 T cell receptor beta chains below come from one sample, sequenced in a study of cytomegalovirus exposure and HLA in healthy donors. The PCR was carried out with 60 Vbeta primers and 13 Jbeta primers. Generated by immunoSEQ multiplex PCR, the TCRdb table keeps only in-frame clones and is missing some. The top ten hold about 1.9% of the sample, which has 150,000 or so clones, about 10% seen once. Sequenced material: PBMCs. The receptors were gathered from a man aged 50-60 years in good health and CMV-seronegative.

The chain uses TRBV2 and TRBJ1-4, with unresolved D. The ends were cut back, 10 bases at V and 5 bases at J, with 17 bases in the middle. Germline lookup yields CDR1 SNHLY and CDR2 FYNNEI. The CDR3 has 14 residues. The CDR3 nucleotides are TGTGCCACCACCATGGGCCCTTCAAATGAAAAACTGTTTTTT. Its protein product is CATTMGPSNEKLFF.

V and J are TRBV28 and TRBJ1-4; maybe TRBD1 (5 bases). V lost 10 bases and J 0 bases, leaving 12 bases between the germline ends. The CDR3 sequence is 14 residues long. Per germline, CDR1 MDHEN and CDR2 SYDVKM. CDR3 sequence: CAIAGTSTNEKLFF. The DNA of the CDR3 is TGTGCCATTGCCGGGACTTCAACTAATGAAAAACTGTTTTTT.

The chain is built from TRBV6-1 and TRBJ1-5; no firm D call. The germline V gene encodes CDR1 MNHNS and CDR2 SASEGT. The CDR3 has 15 amino acids. Trimming left V 3 bases short and J 0 bases short, with 9 bases between. For the CDR3, the DNA is TGTGCCAGCAGTGAGCGGGGAAATAGCAATCAGCCCCAGCATTTT. Translated: CASSERGNSNQPQHF.